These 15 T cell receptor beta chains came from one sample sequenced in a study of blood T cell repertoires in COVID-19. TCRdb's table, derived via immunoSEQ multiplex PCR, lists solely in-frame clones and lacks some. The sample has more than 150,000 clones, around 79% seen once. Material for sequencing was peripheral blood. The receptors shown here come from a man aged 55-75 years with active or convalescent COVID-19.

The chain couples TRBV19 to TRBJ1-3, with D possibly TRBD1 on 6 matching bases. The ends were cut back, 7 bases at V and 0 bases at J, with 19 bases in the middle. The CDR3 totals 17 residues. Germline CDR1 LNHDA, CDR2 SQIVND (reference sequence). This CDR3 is CASTSPGGRGSGNTIYF. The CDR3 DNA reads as TGTGCCAGTACATCCCCCGGTGGCAGGGGCTCTGGAAACACCATATATTTT.

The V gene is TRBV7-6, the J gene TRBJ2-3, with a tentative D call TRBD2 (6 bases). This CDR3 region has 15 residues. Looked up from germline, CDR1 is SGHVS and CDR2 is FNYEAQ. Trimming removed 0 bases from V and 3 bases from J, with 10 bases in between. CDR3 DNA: TGTGCCAGCAGCTTAGCGGGACTCACAACAGATACGCAGTATTTT. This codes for CASSLAGLTTDTQYF.

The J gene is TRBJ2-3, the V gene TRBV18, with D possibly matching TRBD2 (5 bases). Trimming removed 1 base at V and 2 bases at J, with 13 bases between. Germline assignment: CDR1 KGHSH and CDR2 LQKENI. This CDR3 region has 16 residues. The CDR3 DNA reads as TGTGCCAGCTCACCACTAAGGACTGCCTTCACAGATACGCAGTATTTT. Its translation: CASSPLRTAFTDTQYF.

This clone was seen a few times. The CDR3 sequence is CASTPGGAYQETQYF. CDR3 bases: TGTGCCAGCACCCCCGGCGGCGCGTACCAAGAGACCCAGTACTTC. The chain couples TRBV27 to TRBJ2-5; no clear D. Germline CDR1 MNHEY, CDR2 SMNVEV (reference sequence). Trimming cost V 7 bases and J 0 bases, with 15 bases left between them. The CDR3 contains 15 residues.

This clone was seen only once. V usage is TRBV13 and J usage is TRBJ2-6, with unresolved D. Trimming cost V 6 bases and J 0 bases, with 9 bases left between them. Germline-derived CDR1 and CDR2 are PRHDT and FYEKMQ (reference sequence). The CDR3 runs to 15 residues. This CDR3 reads CASSPPGSGANVLTF. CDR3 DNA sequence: TGTGCCAGCAGTCCACCCGGCTCTGGGGCCAACGTCCTGACTTTC. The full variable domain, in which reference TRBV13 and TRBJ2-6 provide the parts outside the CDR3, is AAGVIQSPRHLIKEKRETATLKCYPIPRHDTVYWYQQGPGQDPQFLISFYEKMQSDKGSIPDRFSAQQFSDYHSELNMSSLELGDSALYFCASSPPGSGANVLTFGAGSRLTVL.

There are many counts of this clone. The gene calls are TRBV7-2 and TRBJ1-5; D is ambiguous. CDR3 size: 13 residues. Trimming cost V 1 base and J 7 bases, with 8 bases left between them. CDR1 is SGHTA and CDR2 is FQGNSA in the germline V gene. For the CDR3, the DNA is TGTGCCAGCAGCTTAGAGAGGGTCCAGCCCCAGCATTTT. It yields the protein CASSLERVQPQHF.

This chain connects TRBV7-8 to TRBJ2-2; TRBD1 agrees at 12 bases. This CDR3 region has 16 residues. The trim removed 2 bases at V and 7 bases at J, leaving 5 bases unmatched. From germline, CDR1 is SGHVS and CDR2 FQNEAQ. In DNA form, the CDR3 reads TGTGCCAGCAGCTTACCGGGACAGGGGGCGATCGGGGAGCTGTTTTTT. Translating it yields CASSLPGQGAIGELFF.

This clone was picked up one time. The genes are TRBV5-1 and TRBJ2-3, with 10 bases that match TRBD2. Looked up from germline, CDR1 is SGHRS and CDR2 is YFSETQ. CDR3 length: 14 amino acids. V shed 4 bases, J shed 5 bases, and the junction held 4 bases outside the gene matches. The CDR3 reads CASSHGLAEDTQYF. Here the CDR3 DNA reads TGCGCCAGCAGCCATGGACTAGCGGAAGATACGCAGTATTTT.

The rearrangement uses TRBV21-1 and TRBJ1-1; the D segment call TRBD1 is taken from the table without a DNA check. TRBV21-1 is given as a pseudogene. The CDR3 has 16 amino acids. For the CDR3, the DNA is TGTGCCAGCAGCAAAGCAAACAGGGCATCGAACACTGAAGCTTTCTTT. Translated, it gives CASSKANRASNTEAFF.

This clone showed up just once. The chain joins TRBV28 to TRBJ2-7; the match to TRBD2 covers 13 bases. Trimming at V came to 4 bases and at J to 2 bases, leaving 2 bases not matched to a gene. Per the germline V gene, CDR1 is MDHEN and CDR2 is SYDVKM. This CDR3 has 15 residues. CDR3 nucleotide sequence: TGTGCCAGCAGTTCTGGGACTAGCGGGACCTACGAGCAGTACTTC. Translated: CASSSGTSGTYEQYF. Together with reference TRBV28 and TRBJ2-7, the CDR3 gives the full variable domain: DVKVTQSSRYLVKRTGEKVFLECVQDMDHENMFWYRQDPGLGLRLIYFSYDVKMKEKGDIPEGYSVSREKKERFSLILESASTNQTSMYLCASSSGTSGTYEQYFGPGTRLTVT.

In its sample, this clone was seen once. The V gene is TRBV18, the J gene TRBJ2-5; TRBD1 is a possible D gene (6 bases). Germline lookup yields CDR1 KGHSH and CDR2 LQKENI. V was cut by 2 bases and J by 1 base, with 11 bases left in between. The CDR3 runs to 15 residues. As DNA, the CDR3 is TGTGCCAGCTCACCAATAGGGGGTATCCAAGAGACCCAGTACTTC. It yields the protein CASSPIGGIQETQYF.

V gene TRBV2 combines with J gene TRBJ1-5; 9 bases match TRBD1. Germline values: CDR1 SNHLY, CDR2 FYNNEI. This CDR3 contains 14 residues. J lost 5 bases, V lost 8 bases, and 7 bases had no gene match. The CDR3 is CASGQDRGYQPQHF. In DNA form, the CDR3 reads TGTGCCAGCGGCCAGGACAGGGGTTATCAGCCCCAGCATTTT.

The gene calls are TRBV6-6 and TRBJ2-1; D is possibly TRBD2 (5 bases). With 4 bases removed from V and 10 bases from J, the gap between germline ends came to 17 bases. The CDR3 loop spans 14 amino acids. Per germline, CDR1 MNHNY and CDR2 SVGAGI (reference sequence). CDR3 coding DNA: TGTGCCAGCAGTTCCGCTGAGCGGCCCCGGGAGCAGTTCTTC. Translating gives CASSSAERPREQFF.

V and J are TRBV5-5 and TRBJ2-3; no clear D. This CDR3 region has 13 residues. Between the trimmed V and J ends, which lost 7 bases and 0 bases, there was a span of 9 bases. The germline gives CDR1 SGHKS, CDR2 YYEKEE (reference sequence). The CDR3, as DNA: TGTGCCAGCGAACAGCTCAGCACAGATACGCAGTATTTT. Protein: CASEQLSTDTQYF.

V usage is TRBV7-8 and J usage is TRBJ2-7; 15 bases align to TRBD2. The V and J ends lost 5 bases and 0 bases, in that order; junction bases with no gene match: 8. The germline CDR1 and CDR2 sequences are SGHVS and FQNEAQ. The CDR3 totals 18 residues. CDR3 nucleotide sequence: TGTGCCAGCAGCATAGGGACTAGCGGGAGGACCCCCTCCTACGAGCAGTACTTC. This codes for CASSIGTSGRTPSYEQYF.